Listed below are T cell receptor beta chains from one sample, sequenced in a study of OX40 agonist ivuxolimab in advanced cancers. Profiling relied on immunoSEQ multiplex PCR, and the TCRdb table lists in-frame clones only, not all of them. The top ten clones hold about 0.67% of a sample with 90,000 to 130,000 clones, approximately 90% of them seen once. The sample in question was CD4+ or CD8+ T cells sorted from blood, obtained in a trial of the OX40 agonist ivuxolimab. The origin of the receptors is an adult with an advanced solid tumor such as melanoma, head and neck, liver or kidney cancer. Both conserved end residues are part of each CDR3. Each record gives: CDR3 protein, CDR3 DNA, clone size, J gene, V gene, D gene. A D gene is named only where the DNA matches it firmly. Size values are once, few and many counts, or a class for expanded clones, and some rows have none.

cdr3_aa: CASSLVAGEVTDTQYF; cdr3_nt: TGTGCCAGCAGCTTGGTAGCGGGAGAAGTCACAGATACGCAGTATTTT; clone_size: .; j_call: TRBJ2-3; v_call: TRBV5-5; d_call: TRBD2
cdr3_aa: CASSIGQFLNYGYTF; cdr3_nt: TGTGCCAGCAGCATCGGACAGTTTCTCAACTATGGCTACACCTTC; clone_size: once; j_call: TRBJ1-2; v_call: TRBV11-2; d_call: .
cdr3_aa: CASSLSSANYGYTF; cdr3_nt: TGTGCCAGCAGCTTAAGTTCCGCGAACTATGGCTACACCTTC; clone_size: .; j_call: TRBJ1-2; v_call: TRBV11-2; d_call: .
cdr3_aa: CASSQDGRESNEQFF; cdr3_nt: TGTGCCAGCAGCCAAGATGGGCGGGAGTCTAATGAGCAGTTCTTC; clone_size: .; j_call: TRBJ2-1; v_call: TRBV4-2; d_call: TRBD2
cdr3_aa: CASSEGPRYGYTF; cdr3_nt: TGTGCCAGCAGTGAGGGACCCCGCTATGGCTACACCTTC; clone_size: .; j_call: TRBJ1-2; v_call: TRBV6-1; d_call: .
cdr3_aa: CASSQDFLGSNQPQHF; cdr3_nt: TGTGCCAGCAGCCAAGATTTCTTAGGCAGCAATCAGCCCCAGCATTTT; clone_size: .; j_call: TRBJ1-5; v_call: TRBV4-2; d_call: .
cdr3_aa: CASRASGLPSREQFF; cdr3_nt: TGTGCCAGCAGGGCATCGGGACTCCCCTCCAGGGAGCAGTTCTTC; clone_size: .; j_call: TRBJ2-1; v_call: TRBV2; d_call: .
cdr3_aa: CASSVNGGSETQYF; cdr3_nt: TGTGCCAGCAGCGTAAATGGAGGATCCGAGACCCAGTACTTC; clone_size: .; j_call: TRBJ2-5; v_call: TRBV7-3; d_call: .
cdr3_aa: CASTPRGRASDTQYF; cdr3_nt: TGTGCCAGCACCCCTCGCGGGAGGGCCTCCGATACGCAGTATTTT; clone_size: .; j_call: TRBJ2-3; v_call: TRBV5-6; d_call: TRBD2
cdr3_aa: CASTKGQGDTGELFF; cdr3_nt: TGTGCCAGTACTAAGGGACAGGGAGACACCGGGGAGCTGTTTTTT; clone_size: .; j_call: TRBJ2-2; v_call: TRBV19; d_call: TRBD1
cdr3_aa: CASTPGQGPTEAFF; cdr3_nt: TGTGCCAGTACTCCCGGACAGGGGCCCACTGAAGCTTTCTTT; clone_size: .; j_call: TRBJ1-1; v_call: TRBV19; d_call: TRBD1
cdr3_aa: CASSLSLATEAFF; cdr3_nt: TGTGCCAGCAGCTTATCCCTGGCGACTGAAGCTTTCTTT; clone_size: .; j_call: TRBJ1-1; v_call: TRBV7-2; d_call: .
cdr3_aa: CASSLAGSGRELFF; cdr3_nt: TGCGCCAGCAGCTTGGCCGGGAGTGGCAGGGAGCTGTTTTTT; clone_size: .; j_call: TRBJ2-2; v_call: TRBV5-1; d_call: .
cdr3_aa: CASRYSGGRDEQYF; cdr3_nt: TGTGCCAGCAGATACTCAGGGGGCCGGGACGAGCAGTACTTC; clone_size: .; j_call: TRBJ2-7; v_call: TRBV2; d_call: TRBD1
cdr3_aa: CASIFQRANNEQFF; cdr3_nt: TGTGCCAGCATCTTCCAGAGAGCTAACAATGAGCAGTTCTTC; clone_size: .; j_call: TRBJ2-1; v_call: TRBV2; d_call: .
cdr3_aa: CASSGGLWQPQHF; cdr3_nt: TGTGCCAGCAGTGGGGGTTTGTGGCAGCCCCAGCATTTT; clone_size: .; j_call: TRBJ1-5; v_call: TRBV2; d_call: .
cdr3_aa: CASPDRLALYRGEQYF; cdr3_nt: TGTGCCAGCCCCGACCGCCTAGCTTTGTATAGAGGCGAGCAGTACTTC; clone_size: .; j_call: TRBJ2-7; v_call: TRBV6-4; d_call: .
cdr3_aa: CASSYGLSYGYTF; cdr3_nt: TGTGCCAGCAGTTACGGACTGTCCTATGGCTACACCTTC; clone_size: .; j_call: TRBJ1-2; v_call: TRBV6-5; d_call: .
cdr3_aa: CASSLAEGDGYTF; cdr3_nt: TGTGCCAGCAGCTTGGCAGAGGGCGACGGCTACACCTTC; clone_size: .; j_call: TRBJ1-2; v_call: TRBV5-4; d_call: .
cdr3_aa: CASSFEGTVTDTQYF; cdr3_nt: TGTGCCAGCAGCTTTGAGGGGACGGTAACAGATACGCAGTATTTT; clone_size: .; j_call: TRBJ2-3; v_call: TRBV11-3; d_call: .
cdr3_aa: CASSPTTDTQYF; cdr3_nt: TGTGCCAGCAGTCCGACTACGGATACGCAGTATTTT; clone_size: .; j_call: TRBJ2-3; v_call: TRBV2; d_call: .
cdr3_aa: CASSLMVLAGGQGTDTQYF; cdr3_nt: TGTGCCAGCAGCTTGATGGTACTAGCGGGGGGGCAGGGCACAGATACGCAGTATTTT; clone_size: few; j_call: TRBJ2-3; v_call: TRBV5-6; d_call: TRBD2
cdr3_aa: CASSRRTGNTIYF; cdr3_nt: TGTGCCAGTAGTCGGCGGACTGGAAACACCATATATTTT; clone_size: .; j_call: TRBJ1-3; v_call: TRBV19; d_call: .
cdr3_aa: CASGEGANNEQFF; cdr3_nt: TGTGCCAGCGGGGAGGGGGCAAACAATGAGCAGTTCTTC; clone_size: .; j_call: TRBJ2-1; v_call: TRBV7-9; d_call: .
cdr3_aa: CASSAQGYEQYF; cdr3_nt: TGTGCCAGCAGTGCACAGGGCTACGAGCAGTACTTC; clone_size: .; j_call: TRBJ2-7; v_call: TRBV6-1; d_call: .
cdr3_aa: CATDGRNYGYTF; cdr3_nt: TGTGCCACCGACGGCCGTAACTATGGCTACACCTTC; clone_size: .; j_call: TRBJ1-2; v_call: TRBV6-6; d_call: .
cdr3_aa: CASSLGNVLTF; cdr3_nt: TGCGCCAGCAGCTTGGGTAACGTCCTGACTTTC; clone_size: .; j_call: TRBJ2-6; v_call: TRBV5-1; d_call: .
cdr3_aa: CAWSRPGQGLGKLFF; cdr3_nt: TGTGCCTGGAGCCGGCCGGGACAAGGATTGGGAAAACTGTTTTTT; clone_size: few; j_call: TRBJ1-4; v_call: TRBV30; d_call: .
cdr3_aa: CASSSGTLNTEAFF; cdr3_nt: TGCGCCAGCAGCTCCGGGACACTGAACACTGAAGCTTTCTTT; clone_size: .; j_call: TRBJ1-1; v_call: TRBV5-1; d_call: .
cdr3_aa: CASSPARGTYGYTF; cdr3_nt: TGTGCCAGCAGTCCAGCTAGAGGGACCTATGGCTACACCTTC; clone_size: .; j_call: TRBJ1-2; v_call: TRBV25-1; d_call: .
cdr3_aa: CASSYSNGLQETQYF; cdr3_nt: TGTGCCAGCAGTTACTCGAACGGTTTACAAGAGACCCAGTACTTC; clone_size: .; j_call: TRBJ2-5; v_call: TRBV6-5; d_call: .
cdr3_aa: CAWKSAGTGVFEQYF; cdr3_nt: TGTGCCTGGAAATCTGCCGGGACAGGGGTGTTCGAGCAGTACTTC; clone_size: once; j_call: TRBJ2-7; v_call: TRBV30; d_call: TRBD1
cdr3_aa: CSVASGTNEQFF; cdr3_nt: TGCAGCGTTGCGAGCGGGACGAATGAGCAGTTCTTC; clone_size: .; j_call: TRBJ2-1; v_call: TRBV29-1; d_call: TRBD2
cdr3_aa: CASSPDRVRNQPQHF; cdr3_nt: TGTGCCAGCAGCCCGGACAGAGTACGCAATCAGCCCCAGCATTTT; clone_size: .; j_call: TRBJ1-5; v_call: TRBV6-5; d_call: .
cdr3_aa: CASEAGGSQTQYF; cdr3_nt: TGTGCCAGTGAAGCGGGGGGCAGCCAGACCCAGTACTTC; clone_size: once; j_call: TRBJ2-5; v_call: TRBV2; d_call: TRBD2
cdr3_aa: CASSPTSGTTGELFF; cdr3_nt: TGTGCCAGCAGTCCGACTAGCGGGACAACCGGGGAGCTGTTTTTT; clone_size: .; j_call: TRBJ2-2; v_call: TRBV2; d_call: TRBD2
cdr3_aa: CASSLLLAGVWQETQYF; cdr3_nt: TGTGCCAGCTCATTGCTGCTAGCGGGAGTTTGGCAAGAGACCCAGTACTTC; clone_size: .; j_call: TRBJ2-5; v_call: TRBV18; d_call: TRBD2
cdr3_aa: CASSIGGRNNQPQHF; cdr3_nt: TGTGCCAGTAGTATAGGAGGACGGAACAATCAGCCCCAGCATTTT; clone_size: .; j_call: TRBJ1-5; v_call: TRBV19; d_call: .
cdr3_aa: CASSYLDDHNYGYTF; cdr3_nt: TGTGCCAGCAGTTACCTCGACGATCACAATTATGGCTACACCTTC; clone_size: .; j_call: TRBJ1-2; v_call: TRBV6-6; d_call: .
cdr3_aa: CASSLLGTSGSVLRRSYNEQFF; cdr3_nt: TGTGCCAGCAGTTTGCTGGGGACTAGCGGGAGCGTTTTGAGAAGGTCCTACAATGAGCAGTTCTTC; clone_size: .; j_call: TRBJ2-1; v_call: TRBV27; d_call: TRBD2
cdr3_aa: CASTTLVPGGFYTF; cdr3_nt: TGTGCCAGCACCACCCTTGTCCCAGGGGGATTCTACACCTTC; clone_size: .; j_call: TRBJ1-2; v_call: TRBV7-9; d_call: TRBD1
cdr3_aa: CASSPGQGYAGYTF; cdr3_nt: TGCGCCAGCAGCCCGGGACAGGGGTACGCTGGCTACACCTTC; clone_size: .; j_call: TRBJ1-2; v_call: TRBV5-1; d_call: TRBD1
cdr3_aa: CSTGQDRDYGYTF; cdr3_nt: TGCAGCACTGGTCAGGACAGGGATTATGGCTACACCTTC; clone_size: .; j_call: TRBJ1-2; v_call: TRBV29-1; d_call: TRBD1
cdr3_aa: CASSPEGYEQYF; cdr3_nt: TGTGCCAGCTCACCGGAGGGGTACGAGCAGTACTTC; clone_size: .; j_call: TRBJ2-7; v_call: TRBV18; d_call: .